Listed here are 5 T cell receptor beta chains from one sample, sequenced in a study of blood T cell repertoires in COVID-19. Profiled with immunoSEQ multiplex PCR; TCRdb holds only in-frame clones, not every one. The sample contains 200,000 to 300,000 clones, around 83% of which appear only once. What was sequenced was peripheral blood. These receptors were taken from a woman aged 80 or older with acute or convalescent COVID-19.

This chain joins TRBV5-1 and TRBJ2-1, with TRBD2 as a possible D gene (5 bases). V was cut by 4 bases and J by 5 bases, with 19 bases left in between. Germline loops: CDR1 SGHRS, CDR2 YFSETQ. The CDR3 has 16 residues. CDR3 loop: CASSPYPGIPNNEQFF. In DNA form, the CDR3 reads TGCGCCAGCAGCCCGTACCCCGGGATCCCAAACAATGAGCAGTTCTTC.

The chain has TRBV13 and TRBJ2-1, with TRBD2 matching 8 bases. Per the germline V gene, CDR1 is PRHDT and CDR2 is FYEKMQ (reference sequence). The CDR3 totals 16 residues. V was pared by 3 bases and J by 8 bases, with 12 bases of the junction left unmatched. CDR3 nucleotide sequence: TGTGCCAGCAGCTTTAGCGGGGAGGTCGTGGGGGATGAGCAGTTCTTC. Translating gives CASSFSGEVVGDEQFF.

This chain joins TRBV5-6 and TRBJ1-6; D remains unclear. The ends were cut back, 3 bases at V and 5 bases at J, with 12 bases in the middle. CDR1 is SGHDT and CDR2 is YYEEEE in the germline V gene. The CDR3 has 15 amino acids. For the CDR3, the DNA is TGTGCCAGCAGCTCTTTGGCAGTCGATAATTCACCCCTCCACTTT. This translates into CASSSLAVDNSPLHF.

This clone was seen a handful of times. The V and J genes are TRBV12-3 or TRBV12-4 and TRBJ1-2; the D gene is possibly TRBD1 (6 bases). V lost 7 bases to trimming and J lost 6 bases, with 15 bases between them. The CDR3 contains 13 residues. The CDR3, as DNA: TGTGCCAGCACCCCCACAGGGACGGATGGCTACACCTTC. Protein sequence: CASTPTGTDGYTF.

Comments on this clone: The same CDR3 also results from other DNA sequences found in this sample. The rearrangement joins TRBV2 to TRBJ2-7, with TRBD1 matching over 12 bases. With V trimmed by 6 bases and J by 7 bases, 4 bases remained unmatched. The CDR3 contains 13 residues. CDR1 SNHLY and CDR2 FYNNEI come from the germline V gene. The CDR3 coding sequence is TGTGCCAGCAGGGGACAGGGGGCTGGAGAGCAGTACTTC. Translated, it gives CASRGQGAGEQYF.